These T cell receptor beta chains were read from a single sample in a study of vaccination effects on CD4 cells after COVID-19. These receptors' antigens are unknown. The assay was immunoSEQ multiplex PCR, and TCRdb's table has in-frame clones only and misses some. This table has about 30,000 clones, about 60% appearing once. This sample comprised CD4+ T cells from PBMCs cultured without peptide, obtained before COVID-19 vaccination. These receptor sequences come from a human donor who received a COVID-19 vaccine. The CDR3 runs from the conserved cysteine through the conserved F or W. The D gene is left open where the match is weak. Part of the rows lack a size; the others show once, few, many or a class for expanded clones.

TRBJ1-1,-,13,TRBV10-3,-,CAISEGTYREAFF,TGTGCCATCAGTGAGGGCACCTACCGAGAAGCTTTCTTT
TRBJ2-7,-,14,TRBV5-6,-,CASSLGPGLKEQYF,TGTGCCAGCAGCTTGGGGCCTGGCCTTAAAGAGCAGTACTTC
TRBJ2-1,TRBD1,14,TRBV6-5,-,CASSRQGSDNEQFF,TGTGCCAGCAGTCGACAGGGAAGTGACAATGAGCAGTTCTTC
TRBJ2-1,-,16,TRBV19,-,CASSIFPVQGRNEQFF,TGTGCCAGTAGTATATTCCCCGTACAGGGCAGGAATGAGCAGTTCTTC
TRBJ1-6,-,15,TRBV18,few,CASSPSGPRASPLHF,TGTGCCAGCTCACCATCGGGTCCGCGGGCTTCACCCCTCCACTTT
TRBJ2-1,-,16,TRBV6-1,-,CASSEPRTVAYNEQFF,TGTGCCAGCAGTGAACCGAGGACAGTAGCTTACAATGAGCAGTTCTTC
TRBJ2-5,-,12,TRBV12-3/TRBV12-4,once,CASRARQETQYF,TGTGCCAGCAGGGCAAGACAAGAGACCCAGTACTTC
TRBJ2-2,-,13,TRBV5-1,-,CASSPSEAGELFF,TGCGCCAGCAGCCCCTCGGAGGCCGGGGAGCTGTTTTTT
TRBJ1-2,TRBD1,13,TRBV5-1,-,CASRYGTGNGYTF,TGCGCCAGCAGATATGGGACAGGGAATGGCTACACCTTC
TRBJ2-7,TRBD2,18,TRBV10-1,-,CASSPTPGLRTSGHEQYF,TGCGCCAGCAGCCCGACACCAGGACTAAGGACTAGCGGGCACGAGCAGTACTTC
TRBJ2-6,-,14,TRBV6-4,-,CASRQGSGANVLTF,TGTGCCAGCAGACAGGGTTCTGGGGCCAACGTCCTGACTTTC
TRBJ2-2,-,16,TRBV24-1,-,CATSDTDRTEAGELFF,TGTGCCACCAGTGATACCGACCGAACCGAGGCCGGGGAGCTGTTTTTT
TRBJ1-2,TRBD1,13,TRBV14,few,CASSLTGNYGYTF,TGTGCCAGCAGCCTGACAGGGAACTATGGCTACACCTTC
TRBJ2-2,-,14,TRBV7-9,-,CASSLLPNTGELFF,TGTGCCAGCAGCTTACTCCCGAACACCGGGGAGCTGTTTTTT
TRBJ2-2,TRBD2,16,TRBV6-5,-,CASSYLAGGPGGELFF,TGTGCCAGCAGTTATCTGGCGGGAGGGCCTGGCGGGGAGCTGTTTTTT
TRBJ2-5,-,15,TRBV10-2,few,CASRPLRLAQETQYF,TGCGCCAGCAGACCCCTTCGCCTAGCGCAAGAGACCCAGTACTTC
TRBJ1-6,TRBD1,13,TRBV5-4,-,CASSQDRNSPLHF,TGTGCCAGCAGCCAGGACAGGAATTCACCCCTCCACTTT
TRBJ2-3,-,14,TRBV9,once,CASRAVGGTDTQYF,TGTGCCTCCCGAGCGGTCGGTGGCACAGATACGCAGTATTTT
TRBJ2-1,-,14,TRBV6-4,-,CASSDSKGYNEQFF,TGTGCCAGCAGTGACTCGAAAGGGTACAATGAGCAGTTCTTC
TRBJ1-4,TRBD1,13,TRBV6-5,-,CAGLQGAGEKLFF,TGTGCCGGGTTACAGGGGGCGGGTGAAAAACTGTTTTTT
TRBJ1-1,TRBD1,15,TRBV10-2,once,CASSRAGGVGTEAFF,TGCGCCAGCAGTAGGGCAGGGGGCGTGGGCACTGAAGCTTTCTTT
TRBJ2-7,-,13,TRBV5-4,-,CASTLDGSYEQYF,TGTGCCAGCACCCTGGATGGGTCCTACGAGCAGTACTTC
TRBJ2-4,-,13,TRBV29-1,-,CSVERETKNIQYF,TGCAGCGTTGAAAGGGAAACCAAAAACATTCAGTACTTC
TRBJ1-1,-,13,TRBV2,few,CASSPSGNTEAFF,TGTGCCAGCAGTCCCTCAGGGAACACTGAAGCTTTCTTT
TRBJ2-5,TRBD1,16,TRBV19,-,CASSIAGQAGKETQYF,TGTGCCAGTAGTATAGCGGGACAGGCGGGTAAAGAGACCCAGTACTTC
TRBJ1-5,-,13,TRBV7-9,-,CASSRQTDQPQHF,TGTGCCAGCAGCAGACAGACCGATCAGCCCCAGCATTTT
TRBJ1-1,TRBD1,14,TRBV13,-,CASSYNRGDTEAFF,TGTGCCAGCAGCTATAACAGGGGGGACACTGAAGCTTTCTTT
TRBJ2-1,-,16,TRBV6-4,-,CASSEQAGYPYNEQFF,TGTGCCAGCAGTGAGCAGGCGGGGTACCCTTACAATGAGCAGTTCTTC
TRBJ2-7,-,12,TRBV15,-,CATSRDLGGQYF,TGTGCCACCAGCAGAGATTTAGGAGGGCAGTACTTC
TRBJ2-2,-,13,TRBV7-8,-,CASPLIVTGELFF,TGTGCCAGCCCCCTCATTGTAACCGGGGAGCTGTTTTTT
TRBJ1-1,-,14,TRBV11-2,few,CASSLDLSMGSAFF,TGTGCCAGCAGCTTAGATTTAAGTATGGGTTCGGCTTTCTTT
TRBJ2-1,-,14,TRBV3-1/TRBV3-2,few,CASSRDFAINEQFF,TGTGCCAGCAGCCGGGACTTCGCGATCAATGAGCAGTTCTTC
TRBJ1-6,-,13,TRBV7-9,-,CASSGGSNSPLHF,TGTGCCAGCAGTGGGGGGAGTAATTCACCCCTCCACTTT
TRBJ1-2,-,16,TRBV7-8,-,CASSLFSTGNNYGYTF,TGTGCCAGCAGCTTATTTTCGACAGGAAATAACTATGGCTACACCTTC
TRBJ2-5,TRBD1,15,TRBV4-1,-,CASSQTGTGAETQYF,TGCGCCAGCAGCCAGACCGGGACAGGGGCAGAGACCCAGTACTTC
TRBJ1-2,-,15,TRBV5-4,-,CASSLGRQPNYGYTF,TGTGCCAGCAGCTTGGGCCGACAGCCCAACTATGGCTACACCTTC
TRBJ1-3,-,15,TRBV5-6,-,CASSLGRPSGNTIYF,TGTGCCAGCAGCTTGGGTAGACCCTCTGGAAACACCATATATTTT
TRBJ2-7,-,12,TRBV30,-,CAWSVVGPEQYF,TGTGCCTGGAGCGTCGTCGGCCCCGAGCAGTACTTC
TRBJ1-3,TRBD1,13,TRBV6-5,-,CASRGTGGNTIYF,TGTGCCAGCAGAGGGACAGGAGGAAACACCATATATTTT
TRBJ1-4,-,13,TRBV2,-,CASSGGKREKLFF,TGTGCCAGCAGCGGGGGCAAAAGGGAAAAACTGTTTTTT
TRBJ2-1,-,17,TRBV4-1,-,CASSQGGIQGGGNEQFF,TGCGCCAGCAGCCAAGGAGGAATACAGGGAGGTGGAAATGAGCAGTTCTTC
TRBJ2-7,TRBD2,15,TRBV6-5,-,CASSYSSGGAYEQYF,TGTGCCAGCAGTTACTCTTCGGGGGGGGCCTACGAGCAGTACTTC
TRBJ2-1,-,12,TRBV9,few,CASSVQGHEQFF,TGTGCCAGCAGCGTACAGGGCCATGAGCAGTTCTTC
TRBJ2-7,TRBD1,17,TRBV11-2,-,CASSLDEFGTGRRGQYF,TGTGCCAGCAGCTTAGATGAGTTTGGGACAGGGCGTCGCGGGCAGTACTTC
TRBJ1-2,TRBD1,13,TRBV6-5,few,CASRNTGGYGYTF,TGTGCCAGCAGAAATACAGGGGGCTATGGCTACACCTTC